This T cell receptor beta chain was retrieved from a study of T cells in Graves' hyperthyroidism and ophthalmopathy. The study's findings and limits: Ophthalmopathy was separated from stable hyperthyroidism by a 13 V-J model. Most clonotypes that expanded in the thyroid above 0.001 also showed up in blood.

Comments on this clonotype: Its matching antigen is unknown.

The CDR3 consists of 16 residues. Unmatched junction bases numbered 8, after V lost 5 bases and J lost 2 bases. Germline V gives CDR1 MNHEY, CDR2 SMNVEV (reference sequence). Based on clinical symptoms, serum thyroxine and TRAb, thyroid ultrasound and orbital computed tomography, diagnoses were reached. Fresh peripheral blood, 9.5 to 10 ml of it, supplied the PBMCs. The CDR3 regions of TCR beta were amplified from RNA transcripts. TCR CDR3 underwent first-round RT-PCR with the HTBI primer set. TCRdb fed the multiplex PCR reads into MiXCR, producing one record per CDR3 protein. The table has about 530,000 distinct CDR3 sequences, over 15% seen once.

This TCR was sampled from a young woman with Graves' ophthalmopathy. The material sequenced was blood. The chain employs TRBV27 and TRBJ1-2; 10 bases match TRBD1. The CDR3: CASSPWTGGSNYGYTF. CDR3 DNA sequence: TGTGCCAGCAGTCCTTGGACAGGGGGAAGCAACTATGGCTACACCTTC.